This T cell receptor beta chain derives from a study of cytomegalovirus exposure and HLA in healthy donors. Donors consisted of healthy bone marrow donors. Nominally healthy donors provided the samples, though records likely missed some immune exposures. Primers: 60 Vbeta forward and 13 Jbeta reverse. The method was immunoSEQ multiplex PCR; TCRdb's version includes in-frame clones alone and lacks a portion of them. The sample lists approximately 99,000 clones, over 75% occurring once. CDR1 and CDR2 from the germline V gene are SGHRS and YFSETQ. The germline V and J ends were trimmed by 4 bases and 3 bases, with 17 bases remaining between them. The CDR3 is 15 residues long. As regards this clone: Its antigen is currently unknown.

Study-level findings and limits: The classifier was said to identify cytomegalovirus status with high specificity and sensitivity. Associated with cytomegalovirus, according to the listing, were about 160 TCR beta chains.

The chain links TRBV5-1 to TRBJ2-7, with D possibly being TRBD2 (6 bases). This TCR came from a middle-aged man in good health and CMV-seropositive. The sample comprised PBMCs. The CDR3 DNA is TGCGCCAGCAGCCCGGGGGTGGGGCGCGGCTACGAGCAGTACTTC. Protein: CASSPGVGRGYEQYF.